Below, one T cell receptor (beta chain) is given with its context. The antigen remains unidentified. The data were obtained in a study of graft-versus-host responses after intestinal transplantation. Study background: Every recipient underwent anti-thymocyte globulin induction, then tacrolimus and steroids for approximately 3 years. Study-wide findings and caveats: Individuals carrying graft-donor T cell macrochimerism showed high graft-versus-host to host-versus-graft clonal ratios in allografts. Recipient-marrow GvH clones were detected, some having first appeared in ileum or blood.

The CDR3 length is 13 residues. Trimming removed 3 bases from V and 4 bases from J, with 10 bases in between. CDR1 and CDR2 from the germline V gene are SGDLS and YYNGEE. The table came from immunoSEQ multiplex PCR; TCRdb's copy has only in-frame clones and leaves some out. Of roughly 100,000 clones detected, 93% appear once; the ten largest clones hold approximately 1%. The rearrangement joins TRBV9 to TRBJ1-1; D is uncertain. Sample: unstimulated CD8+ T cells sorted from spleen or lymph node cells, taken before intestinal transplant. This TCR derives from a human donor who received an intestinal transplant. Here the CDR3 reads CASSAVLGTEAFF. The CDR3 DNA is TGTGCCAGCAGCGCGGTATTGGGCACTGAAGCTTTCTTT.